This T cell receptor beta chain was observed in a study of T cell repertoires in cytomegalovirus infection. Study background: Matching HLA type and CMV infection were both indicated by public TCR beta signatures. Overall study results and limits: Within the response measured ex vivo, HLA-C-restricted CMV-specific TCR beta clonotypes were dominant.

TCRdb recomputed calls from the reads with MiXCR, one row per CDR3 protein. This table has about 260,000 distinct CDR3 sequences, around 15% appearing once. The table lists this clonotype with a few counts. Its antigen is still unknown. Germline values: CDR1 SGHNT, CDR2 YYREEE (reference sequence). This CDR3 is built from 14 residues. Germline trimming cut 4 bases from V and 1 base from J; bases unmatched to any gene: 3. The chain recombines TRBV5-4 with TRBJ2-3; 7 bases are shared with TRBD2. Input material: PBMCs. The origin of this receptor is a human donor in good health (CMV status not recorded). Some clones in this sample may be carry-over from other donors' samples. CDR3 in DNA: TGTGCCAGCAGCGCAACTAGCGGCACAGATACGCAGTATTTT. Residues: CASSATSGTDTQYF.